These 27 T cell receptor beta chains came from one sample sequenced in a study of neoadjuvant anti-PD-1 for oral cavity cancer. Clones were sequenced by immunoSEQ multiplex PCR, and TCRdb holds only the in-frame ones, with some missing. The table shows about 72,000 clones, with around 83% occurring only once. Here the sequenced sample was PBMCs, taken before nivolumab (anti-PD-1) treatment. These receptors were collected from a person aged 35-79 years with oral cavity squamous cell carcinoma.

The chain has TRBV5-4 and TRBJ2-7; D tentatively fits TRBD1 or TRBD2 (5 bases each). CDR3 size: 15 residues. The ends were cut back, 3 bases at V and 5 bases at J, with 18 bases in the middle. Germline-derived CDR1 and CDR2 are SGHNT and YYREEE (reference sequence). CDR3 in DNA: TGTGCCAGCAGCTACATCGGGACCGCTACCGACGAGCAGTACTTC. It encodes CASSYIGTATDEQYF.

This chain connects TRBV5-1 to TRBJ2-1; the match to TRBD2 covers 10 bases. The CDR3 sequence is 17 residues long. Germline lookup yields CDR1 SGHRS and CDR2 YFSETQ. V was clipped by 0 bases and J by 2 bases; unmatched bases: 5. The CDR3 bases are TGCGCCAGCAGCTTGGGTCCTAGCGGGGGACCCTACAATGAGCAGTTCTTC. The encoded protein is CASSLGPSGGPYNEQFF. Combining the CDR3 with reference TRBV5-1 and TRBJ2-1 gives the whole variable domain KAGVTQTPRYLIKTRGQQVTLSCSPISGHRSVSWYQQTPGQGLQFLFEYFSETQRNKGNFPGRFSGRQFSNSRSEMNVSTLELGDSALYLCASSLGPSGGPYNEQFFGPGTRLTVL.

In this sample, this clone turned up a few times. The CDR3 here is CASSEVAGGQEQFF. The CDR3 bases are TGTGCCAGCAGTGAGGTAGCGGGAGGGCAGGAGCAGTTCTTC. The chain recombines TRBV6-4 with TRBJ2-1, with TRBD2 matching 11 bases. Looked up from germline, CDR1 is MRHNA and CDR2 is SNTAGT. CDR3 length equals 14 residues. V shed 3 bases, J shed 10 bases, and the junction held 5 bases outside the gene matches.

The V call is TRBV6-1, the J call TRBJ2-7, with 8 nucleotides matching TRBD1. Trimming at V came to 7 bases and at J to 3 bases, leaving 8 bases not matched to a gene. The CDR3 extends over 14 amino acids. Germline CDR1 MNHNS, CDR2 SASEGT. As DNA, the CDR3 is TGTGCCAGCAAAAGGACCGGGACAGGCTACGAGCAGTACTTC. Its protein is CASKRTGTGYEQYF.

J is TRBJ2-3 and V is TRBV5-4; 7 bases match TRBD1. This CDR3 contains 15 residues. J gave up 0 bases and V 1 base, and 2 bases lay outside the gene matches. Germline CDR1 reads SGHNT; CDR2 reads YYREEE (reference sequence). CDR3 nucleotide sequence: TGTGCCAGCAGCTTGAGGGGGCTGAGCACAGATACGCAGTATTTT. This gives the protein CASSLRGLSTDTQYF.

The chain employs TRBV6-6 and TRBJ2-1; 9 positions agree with TRBD1. Germline V gene sequence: CDR1 MNHNY, CDR2 SVGAGI (reference sequence). V was clipped by 7 bases and J by 6 bases; unmatched bases: 7. The CDR3 sequence is 14 residues long. The CDR3 DNA reads TGTGCCAGCAATATACAGGGGGCGGGCAATGAGCAGTTCTTC. It encodes CASNIQGAGNEQFF.

The chain couples TRBV11-2 to TRBJ2-7, with 9 bases aligning to TRBD1. The germline V gene encodes CDR1 SGHAT and CDR2 FQNNGV. The CDR3 has 15 amino acids. Losses at the gene ends were 1 base for V and 4 bases for J; bases not matched to a gene: 5. The CDR3 reads CASSLAATGGYEQYF. The CDR3 nucleotides are TGTGCCAGCAGCTTAGCCGCGACAGGGGGATACGAGCAGTACTTC.

In its sample, this clone was seen once. The chain recombines TRBV13 with TRBJ1-4; D is uncertain. This CDR3 contains 15 residues. V was clipped by 4 bases and J by 5 bases, with 14 bases between them. CDR1 and CDR2 (germline): PRHDT, FYEKMQ (reference sequence). CDR3 coding DNA: TGTGCCAGCAGCTCGGCAGGAGGAAGGAATGAAAAACTGTTTTTT. Its translation: CASSSAGGRNEKLFF.

The V gene is TRBV6-5, the J gene TRBJ1-1, with 7 bases matching TRBD1. Germline lookup yields CDR1 MNHEY and CDR2 SVGAGI. The CDR3 is made up of 16 amino acids. The ends lost 0 bases at V and 0 bases at J; junction bases unmatched: 4. This CDR3 is CASSYSKTGMNTEAFF. Here the CDR3 DNA reads TGTGCCAGCAGTTACTCTAAGACAGGGATGAACACTGAAGCTTTCTTT.

The rearrangement links TRBV30 to TRBJ2-5, with D tentatively TRBD1 (6 bases). The V end lost 2 bases, the J end lost 0 bases, and 13 bases lay between the germline ends. CDR3 length: 15 residues. CDR1 GTSNPN and CDR2 SVGIG come from the germline V gene (reference sequence). The CDR3 loop reads CAWSLGTSYQETQYF. The DNA for the CDR3 is TGTGCCTGGAGTCTTGGGACATCGTACCAAGAGACCCAGTACTTC.

V gene TRBV28 combines with J gene TRBJ1-5; D may be TRBD1 (6 bases). CDR1 is MDHEN, CDR2 SYDVKM, per germline. This CDR3 contains 14 residues. V lost 4 bases, J lost 0 bases, and 7 bases lay in between. The CDR3 reads CASSWGASNQPQHF. The CDR3 nucleotides are TGTGCCAGCAGTTGGGGGGCTAGCAATCAGCCCCAGCATTTT.

J is TRBJ2-7 and V is TRBV28; tentatively, D is TRBD2 (5 bases). The CDR3 spans 15 residues. Germline CDR1 MDHEN, CDR2 SYDVKM. The V and J ends lost 6 bases and 2 bases respectively, with 17 bases between them. The CDR3 DNA follows: TGTGCCAGCAGCCCCTGGCGGACGGGAACCTACGAGCAGTACTTC. Encoded protein: CASSPWRTGTYEQYF.

The V gene is TRBV9, the J gene TRBJ1-1; possibly TRBD1 for D (6 bases). This CDR3 comprises 15 residues. V was shortened by 3 bases and J by 4 bases, with 16 bases between the two germline ends. Germline CDR1 SGDLS, CDR2 YYNGEE. The DNA of the CDR3 is TGTGCCAGCAGCGCTCTAGAGGGGGGTGGCACTGAAGCTTTCTTT. Its translation: CASSALEGGGTEAFF.

V is TRBV6-6 and J is TRBJ2-7; 7 positions agree with TRBD1. Germline loops: CDR1 MNHNY, CDR2 SVGAGI (reference sequence). This CDR3 has 13 amino acids. Trimming at V came to 6 bases and at J to 4 bases, leaving 6 bases not matched to a gene. The CDR3 here is CASRRDSQYEQYF. Written as DNA, the CDR3 is TGTGCCAGCAGACGGGACAGCCAGTACGAGCAGTACTTC.

The rearrangement joins TRBV5-4 to TRBJ2-4, with D unclear. The CDR3 has 15 residues. Germline-derived CDR1 and CDR2 are SGHNT and YYREEE (reference sequence). Trimming stripped 0 bases from V and 0 bases from J, with 7 bases between. CDR3 bases: TGTGCCAGCAGCTTGGGACACCTAGCCAAAAACATTCAGTACTTC. The encoded protein is CASSLGHLAKNIQYF.

This clone is a singleton in its sample. The rearrangement links TRBV29-1 to TRBJ2-7, with TRBD2 identical over 11 bases. This CDR3 has 18 amino acids. The ends lost 1 base at V and 4 bases at J; junction bases unmatched: 15. Per germline, CDR1 SQVTM and CDR2 ANQGSEA. In nucleotides, the CDR3 is TGCAGCGTTGAAGTGCACCTAATAGCGGGAGGGCTTGCGTACGAGCAGTACTTC. Its protein product is CSVEVHLIAGGLAYEQYF.

The rearrangement joins TRBV7-8 to TRBJ2-4; 8 nucleotides agree with TRBD1. CDR3 size: 14 residues. V lost 5 bases to trimming and J lost 6 bases; unmatched junction nucleotides: 6. Germline loops: CDR1 SGHVS, CDR2 FQNEAQ. The CDR3 region has the DNA TGTGCCAGCAGCCAGCGGACAGGGTTAAACATTCAGTACTTC. Its protein is CASSQRTGLNIQYF.

This clone has more than one count but fewer than ten. The rearrangement joins TRBV19 to TRBJ2-7, with D perhaps matching TRBD1 (6 bases). Germline CDR1 LNHDA, CDR2 SQIVND (reference sequence). V lost 5 bases, J lost 0 bases, and 14 bases lay in between. This CDR3 comprises 15 residues. CDR3 in DNA: TGTGCCAGTAGTCCTAGTCGGACAGCCTCCTACGAGCAGTACTTC. This sequence encodes CASSPSRTASYEQYF.

The chain has TRBV7-9 and TRBJ1-1; a weak D match, TRBD1 (5 bases). The germline V gene encodes CDR1 SEHNR and CDR2 FQNEAQ (reference sequence). V lost 5 bases, J lost 0 bases, and 16 bases lay in between. CDR3 length: 16 amino acids. CDR3 DNA: TGTGCCAGCAGCCCCCCTGGGGCAGGGATGAACACTGAAGCTTTCTTT. Amino acid sequence: CASSPPGAGMNTEAFF.

As DNA, the CDR3 is TGTGCCAGCAGCTCCCAGGGGGGGAACACTGAAGCTTTCTTT. It specifies CASSSQGGNTEAFF. The chain has TRBV7-3 and TRBJ1-1; TRBD1 matches at 7 bases. Germline CDR1 and CDR2: SGHTA and FQGTGA. CDR3 length: 14 residues. V lost 4 bases to trimming and J lost 1 base; unmatched junction nucleotides: 3.

The chain combines TRBV6-1 with TRBJ1-5; D not resolved. Germline-derived CDR1 and CDR2 are MNHNS and SASEGT. V was pared by 8 bases and J by 0 bases, with 11 bases between. The CDR3 extends over 14 amino acids. The CDR3 loop reads CASENIHSNQPQHF. CDR3 DNA sequence: TGTGCCAGCGAAAACATTCATAGCAATCAGCCCCAGCATTTT.

This clone was observed a handful of times. The chain is built from TRBV27 and TRBJ2-2; D remains ambiguous. Per germline, CDR1 MNHEY and CDR2 SMNVEV (reference sequence). V was shortened by 3 bases and J by 3 bases, with 5 bases between the two germline ends. CDR3 size: 13 residues. CDR3 loop: CASSFTDTGELFF. CDR3 nucleotide sequence: TGTGCCAGCAGTTTTACGGACACCGGGGAGCTGTTTTTT.

Here the CDR3 DNA reads TGTGCCAGCTCCCGGACAGCGGGAGACACCGGGGAGCTGTTTTTT. The encoded protein is CASSRTAGDTGELFF. The chain is built from TRBV7-9 and TRBJ2-2, with TRBD2 identical over 8 bases. The CDR3 has 15 residues. The V and J ends lost 8 bases and 3 bases, in that order; junction bases with no gene match: 8. Germline V gives CDR1 SEHNR, CDR2 FQNEAQ (reference sequence).

This chain connects TRBV7-3 to TRBJ1-1; TRBD1 matches 8 bases. Germline-derived CDR1 and CDR2 are SGHTA and FQGTGA. The CDR3 has 14 amino acids. The ends lost 3 bases at V and 3 bases at J; junction bases unmatched: 3. Here the CDR3 reads CASSFQGADTEAFF. For the CDR3, the DNA is TGTGCCAGCAGCTTCCAGGGGGCTGACACTGAAGCTTTCTTT.

The genes are TRBV4-1 and TRBJ2-7; D not certain. With 6 bases removed from V and 0 bases from J, the gap between germline ends came to 15 bases. CDR1 is MGHRA, CDR2 YSYEKL, per germline. This CDR3 is built from 15 residues. CDR3 coding DNA: TGCGCCAGCAGGCCCTTGGGCAGCGACTCCTACGAGCAGTACTTC. As protein: CASRPLGSDSYEQYF.

V gene TRBV6-1 combines with J gene TRBJ2-5; the match to TRBD2 covers 11 bases. The J call may be wrong; the DNA end is better matched by TRBJ2-7. This CDR3 spans 14 amino acids. CDR1 is MNHNS and CDR2 is SASEGT in the germline V gene. CDR3 protein: CASHRLAGPYEQYF. CDR3 DNA: TGTGCCAGCCATCGACTAGCGGGACCGTACGAGCAGTACTTC.

The chain is built from TRBV27 and TRBJ1-5, with a possible D match to TRBD1 (6 bases). The germline V and J ends were trimmed by 2 bases and 6 bases, with 11 bases remaining between them. Germline V gives CDR1 MNHEY, CDR2 SMNVEV (reference sequence). The CDR3 sequence is 14 residues long. CDR3 protein: CASSLRTGIQPQHF. In nucleotides, the CDR3 is TGTGCCAGCAGTTTACGAACAGGGATTCAGCCCCAGCATTTT.